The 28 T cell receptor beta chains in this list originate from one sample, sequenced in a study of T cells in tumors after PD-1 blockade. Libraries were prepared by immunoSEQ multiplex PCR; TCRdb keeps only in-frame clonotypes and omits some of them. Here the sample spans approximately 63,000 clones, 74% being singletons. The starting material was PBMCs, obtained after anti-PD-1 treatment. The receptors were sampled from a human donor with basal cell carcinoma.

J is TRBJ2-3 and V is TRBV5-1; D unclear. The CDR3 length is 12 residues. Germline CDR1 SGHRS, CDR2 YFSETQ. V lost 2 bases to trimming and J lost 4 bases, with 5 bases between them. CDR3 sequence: CASSLNSDTQYF. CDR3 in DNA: TGCGCCAGCAGCTTAAATTCAGATACGCAGTATTTT.

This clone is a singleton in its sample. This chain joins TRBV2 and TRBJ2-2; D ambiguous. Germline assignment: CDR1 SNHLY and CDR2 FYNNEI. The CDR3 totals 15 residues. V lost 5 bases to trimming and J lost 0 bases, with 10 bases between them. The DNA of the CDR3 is TGTGCCAGCAGTAACACAGATCCGAACACCGGGGAGCTGTTTTTT. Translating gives CASSNTDPNTGELFF.

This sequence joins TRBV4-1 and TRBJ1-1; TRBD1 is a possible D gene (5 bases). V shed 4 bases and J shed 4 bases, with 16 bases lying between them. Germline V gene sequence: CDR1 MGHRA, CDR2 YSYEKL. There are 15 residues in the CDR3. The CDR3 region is CASSRNDRWGTEAFF. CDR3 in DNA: TGCGCCAGCAGCCGTAACGACAGATGGGGCACTGAAGCTTTCTTT.

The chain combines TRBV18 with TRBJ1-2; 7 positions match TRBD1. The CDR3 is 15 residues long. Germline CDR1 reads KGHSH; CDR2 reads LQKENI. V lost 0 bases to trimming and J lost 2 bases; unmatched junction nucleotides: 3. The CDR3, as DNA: TGTGCCAGCTCACCACCCCAGGGGGTCAACTATGGCTACACCTTC. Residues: CASSPPQGVNYGYTF.

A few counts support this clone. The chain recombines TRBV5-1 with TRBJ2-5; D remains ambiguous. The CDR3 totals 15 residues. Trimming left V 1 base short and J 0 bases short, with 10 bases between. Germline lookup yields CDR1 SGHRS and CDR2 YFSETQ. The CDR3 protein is CASSLIGPNQETQYF. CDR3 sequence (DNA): TGCGCCAGCAGCTTGATTGGACCGAACCAAGAGACCCAGTACTTC.

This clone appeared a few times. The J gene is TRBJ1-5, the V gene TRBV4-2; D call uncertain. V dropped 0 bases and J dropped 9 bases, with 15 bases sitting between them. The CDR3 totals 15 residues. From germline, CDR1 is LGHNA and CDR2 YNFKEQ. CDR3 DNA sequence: TGTGCCAGCAGCCAAGAGGTAAGCGGTGGGTGGCCCCAGCATTTT. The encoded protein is CASSQEVSGGWPQHF.

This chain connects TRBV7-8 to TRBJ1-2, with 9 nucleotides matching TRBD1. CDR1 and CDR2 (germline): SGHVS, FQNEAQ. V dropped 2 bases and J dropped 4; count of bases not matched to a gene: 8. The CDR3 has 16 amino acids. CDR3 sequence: CASSLTGTGITYGYTF. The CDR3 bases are TGTGCCAGCAGCTTAACCGGGACAGGGATCACCTATGGCTACACCTTC.

The CDR3 sequence: CASTPGQVGIAQYF. The CDR3 region has the DNA TGTGCCAGCACCCCGGGGCAGGTTGGGATTGCGCAGTATTTT. The chain employs TRBV2 and TRBJ2-3; D may match TRBD1 or TRBD2 (5 bases each). CDR1 is SNHLY, CDR2 FYNNEI, per germline. CDR3 length: 14 amino acids. Trimming cost V 7 bases and J 10 bases, with 21 bases left between them. The full variable domain, its missing parts supplied by reference TRBV2 and TRBJ2-3, is EPEVTQTPSHQVTQMGQEVILRCVPISNHLYFYWYRQILGQKVEFLVSFYNNEISEKSEIFDDQFSVERPDGSNFTLKIRSTKLEDSAMYFCASTPGQVGIAQYFGPGTRLTVL.

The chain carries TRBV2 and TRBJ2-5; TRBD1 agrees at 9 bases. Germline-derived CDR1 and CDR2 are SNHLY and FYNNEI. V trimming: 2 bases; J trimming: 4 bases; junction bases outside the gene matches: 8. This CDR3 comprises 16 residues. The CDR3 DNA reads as TGTGCCAGCAGTGAACCGGGACAGGGATCAGGAGAGACCCAGTACTTC. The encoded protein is CASSEPGQGSGETQYF.

CDR3 loop: CASSSTVSGGASYNEQFF. The CDR3 DNA reads TGTGCCAGCAGCTCTACTGTTAGCGGGGGGGCCTCCTACAATGAGCAGTTCTTC. V and J are TRBV7-6 and TRBJ2-1; the match to TRBD2 covers 11 bases. Germline V gene lookup returns CDR1 SGHVS and CDR2 FNYEAQ. This CDR3 comprises 18 residues. With V trimmed by 4 bases and J by 0 bases, 8 bases remained unmatched.

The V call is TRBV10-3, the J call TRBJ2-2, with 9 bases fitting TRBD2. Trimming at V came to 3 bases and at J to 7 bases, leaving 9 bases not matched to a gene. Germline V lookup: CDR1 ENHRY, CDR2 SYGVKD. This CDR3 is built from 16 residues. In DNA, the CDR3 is TGTGCCATCAGTGATAAGCGGGGGGAGGTCATCGGGGAGCTGTTTTTT. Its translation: CAISDKRGEVIGELFF.

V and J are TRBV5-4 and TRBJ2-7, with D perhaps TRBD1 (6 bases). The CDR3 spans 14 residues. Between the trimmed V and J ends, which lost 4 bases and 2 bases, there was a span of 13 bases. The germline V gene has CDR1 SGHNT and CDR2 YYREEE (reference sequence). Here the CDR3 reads CASSPRDKPYEQYF. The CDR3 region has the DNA TGTGCCAGCAGCCCCCGGGACAAACCCTACGAGCAGTACTTC.

The CDR3: CASSLEEKLFF. CDR3 sequence (DNA): TGTGCCAGCAGTTTGGAAGAAAAACTGTTTTTT. The chain has TRBV28 and TRBJ1-4; D remains ambiguous. This CDR3 has 11 amino acids. Germline assignment: CDR1 MDHEN and CDR2 SYDVKM. Deletions cut 3 bases from V and 8 bases from J, with 4 bases between.

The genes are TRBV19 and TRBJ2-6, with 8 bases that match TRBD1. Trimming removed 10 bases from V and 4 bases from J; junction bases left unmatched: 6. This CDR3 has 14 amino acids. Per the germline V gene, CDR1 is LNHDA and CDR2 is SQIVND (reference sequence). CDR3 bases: TGTGCCACCAGACAGGGGTCCGGGGCCAACGTCCTGACTTTC. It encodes CATRQGSGANVLTF.

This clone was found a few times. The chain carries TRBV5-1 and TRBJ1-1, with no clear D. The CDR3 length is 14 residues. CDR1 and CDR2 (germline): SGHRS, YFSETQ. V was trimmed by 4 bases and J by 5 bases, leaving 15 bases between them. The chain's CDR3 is CASSAAGRVTEAFF. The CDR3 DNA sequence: TGCGCCAGCAGCGCAGCCGGGAGAGTGACTGAAGCTTTCTTT.

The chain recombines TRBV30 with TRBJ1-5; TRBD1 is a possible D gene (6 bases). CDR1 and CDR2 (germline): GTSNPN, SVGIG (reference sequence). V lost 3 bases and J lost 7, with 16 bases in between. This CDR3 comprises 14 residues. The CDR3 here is CAWRVQGTRQPQHF. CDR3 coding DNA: TGTGCCTGGAGGGTACAGGGAACGAGGCAGCCCCAGCATTTT.

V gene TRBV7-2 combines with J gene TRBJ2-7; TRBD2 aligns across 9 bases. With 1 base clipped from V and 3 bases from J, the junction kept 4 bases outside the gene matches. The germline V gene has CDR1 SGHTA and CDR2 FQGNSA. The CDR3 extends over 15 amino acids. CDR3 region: CASSLVRRGGYEQYF. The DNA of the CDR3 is TGTGCCAGCAGCTTAGTGAGGCGGGGGGGCTACGAGCAGTACTTC.

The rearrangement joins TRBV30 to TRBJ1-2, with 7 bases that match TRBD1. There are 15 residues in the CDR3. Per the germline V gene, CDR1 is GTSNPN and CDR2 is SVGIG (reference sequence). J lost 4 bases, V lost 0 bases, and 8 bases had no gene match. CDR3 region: CAWSVEGASTYGYTF. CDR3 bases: TGTGCCTGGAGTGTTGAGGGGGCGTCTACCTATGGCTACACCTTC.

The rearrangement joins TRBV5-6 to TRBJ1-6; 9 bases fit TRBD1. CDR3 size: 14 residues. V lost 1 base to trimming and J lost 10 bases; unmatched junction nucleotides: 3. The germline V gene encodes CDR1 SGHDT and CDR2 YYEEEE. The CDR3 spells CASSLYRGRSPLHF. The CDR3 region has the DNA TGTGCCAGCAGCTTGTACAGGGGGCGCTCACCCCTCCACTTT.

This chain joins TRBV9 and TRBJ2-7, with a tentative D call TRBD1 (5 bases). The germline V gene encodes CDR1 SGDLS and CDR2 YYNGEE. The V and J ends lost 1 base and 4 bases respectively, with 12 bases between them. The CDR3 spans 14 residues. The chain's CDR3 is CASSVPKTAYEQYF. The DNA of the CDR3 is TGTGCCAGCAGCGTACCAAAGACAGCATACGAGCAGTACTTC.

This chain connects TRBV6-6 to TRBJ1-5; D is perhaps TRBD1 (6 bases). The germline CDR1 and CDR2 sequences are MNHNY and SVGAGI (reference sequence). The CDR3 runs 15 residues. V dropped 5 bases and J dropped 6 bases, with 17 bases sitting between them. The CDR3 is CASSPHHRDFQPQHF. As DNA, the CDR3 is TGTGCCAGCAGTCCCCATCACAGGGATTTTCAGCCCCAGCATTTT.

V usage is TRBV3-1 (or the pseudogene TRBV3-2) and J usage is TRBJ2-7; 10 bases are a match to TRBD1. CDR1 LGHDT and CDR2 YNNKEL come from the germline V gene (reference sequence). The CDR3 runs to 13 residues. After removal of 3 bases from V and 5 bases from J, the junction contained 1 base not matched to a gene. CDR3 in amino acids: CASSQGQGHEQYF. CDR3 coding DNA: TGTGCCAGCAGCCAGGGACAGGGGCACGAGCAGTACTTC.

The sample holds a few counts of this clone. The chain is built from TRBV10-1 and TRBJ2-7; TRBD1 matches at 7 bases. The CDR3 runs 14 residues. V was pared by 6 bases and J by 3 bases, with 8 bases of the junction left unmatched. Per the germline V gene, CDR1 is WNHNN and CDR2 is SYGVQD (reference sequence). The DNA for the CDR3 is TGCGCCAGCAGAGAAAGACAGGGTATCTACGAGCAGTACTTC. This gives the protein CASRERQGIYEQYF.

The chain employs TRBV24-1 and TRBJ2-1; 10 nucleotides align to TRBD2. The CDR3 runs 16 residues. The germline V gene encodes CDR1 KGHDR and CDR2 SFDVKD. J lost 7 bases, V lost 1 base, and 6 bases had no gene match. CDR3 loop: CATSDLGLAGDNEQFF. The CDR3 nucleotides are TGTGCCACCAGTGATTTAGGGCTAGCGGGGGATAATGAGCAGTTCTTC.

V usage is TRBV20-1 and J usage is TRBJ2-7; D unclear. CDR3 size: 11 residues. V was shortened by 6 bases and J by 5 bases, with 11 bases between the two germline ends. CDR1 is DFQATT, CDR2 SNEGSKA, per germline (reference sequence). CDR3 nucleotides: TGCAGTGCAACTATAAACAACGAGCAGTACTTC. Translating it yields CSATINNEQYF.

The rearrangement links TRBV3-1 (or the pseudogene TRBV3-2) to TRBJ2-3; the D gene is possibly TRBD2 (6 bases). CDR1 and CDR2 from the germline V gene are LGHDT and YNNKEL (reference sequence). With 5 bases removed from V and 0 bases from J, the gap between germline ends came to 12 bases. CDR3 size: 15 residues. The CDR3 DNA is TGTGCCAGCAGCGAGGGACTTTCTAGCACAGATACGCAGTATTTT. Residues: CASSEGLSSTDTQYF.

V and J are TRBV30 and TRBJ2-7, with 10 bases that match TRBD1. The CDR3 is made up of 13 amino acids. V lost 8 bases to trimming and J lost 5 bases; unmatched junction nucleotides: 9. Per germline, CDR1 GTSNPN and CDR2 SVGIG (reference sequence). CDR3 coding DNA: TGTGCCGGGTATACCGGGACAGGGGACGAGCAGTACTTC. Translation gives CAGYTGTGDEQYF.

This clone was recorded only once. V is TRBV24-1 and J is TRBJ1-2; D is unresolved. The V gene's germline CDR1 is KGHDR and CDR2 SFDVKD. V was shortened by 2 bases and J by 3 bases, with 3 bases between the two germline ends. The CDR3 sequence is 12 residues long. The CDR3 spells CATSDSYYGYTF. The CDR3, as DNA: TGTGCCACCAGTGATTCCTACTATGGCTACACCTTC.